This T cell receptor beta chain was obtained from a study of blood T cell repertoires in COVID-19. Background on the study: Samples of COVID-19 (acute and convalescent) were obtained from the United States, Italy and Spain. From T cells, B-cell-depleted T cells, or PBMCs came the material, which was cDNA or gDNA.

Original processing notes: Nucleated cell number was recorded as an estimate derived from reference gene primer amplification. Generated by immunoSEQ multiplex PCR, the TCRdb table keeps only in-frame clones and is missing some. V and J calls plus clone size are reproduced from that table; the DNA served to infer D and trimming. The sample has about 240,000 clones, roughly four fifths seen once; the top ten hold approximately 1.8%. Trimming removed 3 bases from V and 10 bases from J; junction bases left unmatched: 5. Germline values: CDR1 SGHNT, CDR2 YYREEE (reference sequence). This CDR3 is built from 13 residues.

The rearrangement joins TRBV5-4 to TRBJ2-1; 9 nucleotides align to TRBD1. The receptor was isolated from a man aged 30-40 years who had recovered from COVID-19. Sequenced material: peripheral blood. The CDR3 is CASSSGTGWEQFF. The CDR3 coding sequence is TGTGCCAGCAGCTCCGGGACAGGGTGGGAGCAGTTCTTC.